The 28 T cell receptor beta chains below come from one sample, sequenced in a study of shared clonotypes between healthy human individuals. Libraries were prepared by immunoSEQ multiplex PCR; TCRdb keeps only in-frame clonotypes and omits some of them. This sample has about half a million clones, with around 79% found just once. Sequenced: PBMCs. The source is a woman between 40 and 55 years old in good health. Some clones in this sample may be carry-over from other donors' samples.

The sample holds a few counts of this clone. The sample holds other DNA sequences that translate to the same CDR3. The rearrangement links TRBV4-2 to TRBJ2-2; TRBD2 agrees at 13 bases. V was clipped by 1 base and J by 5 bases; unmatched bases: 4. The CDR3 loop spans 17 amino acids. CDR1 LGHNA and CDR2 YNFKEQ come from the germline V gene. CDR3 nucleotide sequence: TGTGCCAGCAGCCAAGGGACTAGCGGGAGTGGTACCGGGGAGCTGTTTTTT. Its translation: CASSQGTSGSGTGELFF.

The gene calls are TRBV28 and TRBJ1-1; D uncertain. The V gene lost 3 bases and the J gene lost 9 bases, with 8 bases spanning the gap. Per germline, CDR1 MDHEN and CDR2 SYDVKM. The CDR3 is 11 residues long. DNA for the CDR3: TGTGCCAGCAGTTTTGATGGCAAAGCTTTCTTT. It specifies CASSFDGKAFF. The full variable domain, its missing parts supplied by reference TRBV28 and TRBJ1-1, is DVKVTQSSRYLVKRTGEKVFLECVQDMDHENMFWYRQDPGLGLRLIYFSYDVKMKEKGDIPEGYSVSREKKERFSLILESASTNQTSMYLCASSFDGKAFFGQGTRLTVV.

The chain uses TRBV5-6 and TRBJ1-2, with D perhaps TRBD1 (5 bases). Germline CDR1 is SGHDT and CDR2 is YYEEEE. Deletions cut 0 bases from V and 7 bases from J, with 13 bases between. This CDR3 is built from 14 residues. This CDR3 reads CASSLGMSGLGYTF. In DNA form, the CDR3 reads TGTGCCAGCAGCTTGGGTATGTCAGGGCTTGGCTACACCTTC.

This clone is a singleton in its sample. The rearrangement joins TRBV27 to TRBJ2-3, with 9 bases fitting TRBD1. Trimming cost V 4 bases and J 3 bases; bases outside gene matches: 8. Germline V CDR1 and CDR2: MNHEY, SMNVEV (reference sequence). This CDR3 spans 16 amino acids. This CDR3 is CASSSSWTGDTDTQYF. The DNA for the CDR3 is TGTGCCAGCAGTTCGTCCTGGACAGGGGATACAGATACGCAGTATTTT.

A word on this clone: Other DNA sequences in the same sample also yield this CDR3. The chain's CDR3 is CASSIGGGGTEAFF. CDR3 in DNA: TGTGCCAGTAGTATTGGGGGGGGAGGGACTGAAGCTTTCTTT. The chain recombines TRBV19 with TRBJ1-1, with D maybe TRBD1 (5 bases). CDR3 length equals 14 residues. Germline V lookup: CDR1 LNHDA, CDR2 SQIVND (reference sequence). With 3 bases removed from V and 5 bases from J, the gap between germline ends came to 13 bases.

V usage is TRBV7-9 and J usage is TRBJ1-4; D is uncertain. Germline CDR1 reads SEHNR; CDR2 reads FQNEAQ (reference sequence). Trimming left V 5 bases short and J 3 bases short, with 10 bases between. The CDR3 sequence is 14 residues long. The CDR3: CASSRREANEKLFF. The CDR3 DNA is TGTGCCAGCAGCCGAAGGGAGGCTAATGAAAAACTGTTTTTT.

This clone appeared a few times. V is TRBV9 and J is TRBJ2-3; maybe TRBD2 (5 bases). The CDR3 totals 16 residues. V lost 0 bases and J lost 2, with 13 bases in between. The germline V gene encodes CDR1 SGDLS and CDR2 YYNGEE. Here the CDR3 reads CASSVAGELNTDTQYF. The CDR3 coding sequence is TGTGCCAGCAGCGTAGCTGGGGAGCTTAACACAGATACGCAGTATTTT.

This clone came up a few times. V gene TRBV2 combines with J gene TRBJ2-2, with D possibly being TRBD2 (6 bases). The germline V and J ends were trimmed by 5 bases and 5 bases, with 12 bases remaining between them. CDR3 length equals 14 residues. The germline V gene encodes CDR1 SNHLY and CDR2 FYNNEI. The CDR3 sequence is CASSWDSQTGELFF. As DNA, the CDR3 is TGTGCCAGCAGTTGGGACTCCCAAACCGGGGAGCTGTTTTTT.

This clone came up a few times. The rearrangement links TRBV2 to TRBJ2-7; D remains ambiguous. V lost 8 bases and J lost 1, with 6 bases in between. The CDR3 spans 11 residues. Per germline, CDR1 SNHLY and CDR2 FYNNEI. The CDR3 protein is CASQASYEQYF. The CDR3 nucleotides read TGTGCCAGCCAGGCTTCCTACGAGCAGTACTTC.

This clone was seen only once. CDR3 nucleotides: TGTGCCAGCAGCTTATCCTCTAGCGGGAGGGTTTACAATGAGCAGTTCTTC. Translating it yields CASSLSSSGRVYNEQFF. V is TRBV7-2 and J is TRBJ2-1, with 12 bases fitting TRBD2. Trimming removed 2 bases from V and 4 bases from J; junction bases left unmatched: 6. The CDR3 has 17 residues. The germline V gene has CDR1 SGHTA and CDR2 FQGNSA.

The chain combines TRBV7-2 with TRBJ2-1; D is ambiguous. This CDR3 has 11 residues. V lost 5 bases and J 8 bases, leaving 7 bases between the germline ends. Germline CDR1 is SGHTA and CDR2 is FQGNSA. This CDR3 is CASSPGYEQFF. In DNA form, the CDR3 reads TGTGCCAGCAGCCCCGGTTATGAGCAGTTCTTC.

As DNA, the CDR3 is TGTGCCAGTAGGAACTCACAGGGTACCACTGAAGCTTTCTTT. It codes for CASRNSQGTTEAFF. The chain combines TRBV19 with TRBJ1-1; possibly TRBD1 for D (6 bases). Trimming pared 6 bases from V and 4 bases from J, leaving 15 bases between. CDR3 length: 14 residues. Germline lookup yields CDR1 LNHDA and CDR2 SQIVND (reference sequence).

The J gene is TRBJ2-3, the V gene TRBV28; 9 bases align to TRBD1. The length of the CDR3 is 13 residues. Germline trimming cut 10 bases from V and 5 bases from J; bases unmatched to any gene: 7. The germline V gene encodes CDR1 MDHEN and CDR2 SYDVKM. DNA of the CDR3: TGTGCCACCAGGGACAGGGTCGTAGATACGCAGTATTTT. This sequence encodes CATRDRVVDTQYF.

The chain uses TRBV2 and TRBJ1-6; 7 bases are a match to TRBD1. The CDR3 extends over 14 amino acids. Germline V lookup: CDR1 SNHLY, CDR2 FYNNEI. Unmatched junction bases numbered 3, after V lost 6 bases and J lost 4 bases. CDR3 amino acids: CASSQGQYNSPLHF. CDR3 DNA sequence: TGTGCCAGCAGCCAGGGACAGTATAATTCACCCCTCCACTTT.

This clone has a handful of counts. The rearrangement uses TRBV5-6 and TRBJ2-3; D remains ambiguous. There are 17 residues in the CDR3. Between the trimmed V and J ends, which lost 0 bases and 2 bases, there was a span of 16 bases. The germline V gene encodes CDR1 SGHDT and CDR2 YYEEEE. The DNA of the CDR3 is TGTGCCAGCAGCTTGGGAGCCAGGCAGTACATCACAGATACGCAGTATTTT. Translated: CASSLGARQYITDTQYF. Filled out from reference TRBV5-6 and TRBJ2-3, the complete variable domain reads DAGVTQSPTHLIKTRGQQVTLRCSPKSGHDTVSWYQQALGQGPQFIFQYYEEEERQRGNFPDRFSGHQFPNYSSELNVNALLLGDSALYLCASSLGARQYITDTQYFGPGTRLTVL.

This clone occurred once. The chain joins TRBV11-1 to TRBJ2-7, with a tentative D call TRBD1 (6 bases). V was shortened by 5 bases and J by 7 bases, with 18 bases between the two germline ends. The CDR3 has 14 residues. CDR1 is SGHAT, CDR2 FQDESV, per germline (reference sequence). For the CDR3, the DNA is TGTGCCAGCAGCCGGGACCATCAAACAGGGGAGCAGTACTTC. Its translation is CASSRDHQTGEQYF.

The chain is built from TRBV21-1 and TRBJ2-3; the table names TRBD2, a call not compared with the DNA. TRBV21-1 is a documented pseudogene. This CDR3 is built from 20 residues. DNA of the CDR3: TGTGCCAGCAGCAAACACGTAGGGACTAGCGGGAGGGAACGTCTTCCTCCGCAGTATTTT. This translates into CASSKHVGTSGRERLPPQYF.

The sample holds one count of this clone. The chain uses TRBV30 and TRBJ1-2; 7 bases align to TRBD1. The CDR3 spans 13 residues. The V gene end was trimmed by 0 bases and the J gene end by 7 bases; junction bases not matched to a gene: 5. Germline assignment: CDR1 GTSNPN and CDR2 SVGIG (reference sequence). The CDR3 reads CAWSVQGIGGYTF. The CDR3 nucleotides are TGTGCCTGGAGTGTACAGGGGATCGGTGGCTACACCTTC.

This clone appeared once. The V gene is TRBV9, the J gene TRBJ2-4; perhaps TRBD1 as D (6 bases). V gave up 4 bases and J gave up 3 bases, with 17 bases separating them. CDR1 is SGDLS, CDR2 YYNGEE, per germline. The CDR3 runs 16 residues. The CDR3 DNA reads TGTGCCAGCAGCACCAACAGAGAGGGGGACAAAAACATTCAGTACTTC. Amino acid sequence: CASSTNREGDKNIQYF.

The genes are TRBV18 and TRBJ2-7; the D call may be TRBD1 or TRBD2 (6 bases each). The V end was cut by 6 bases, the J end by 2 bases, with 17 bases between. Germline V gene data show CDR1 as KGHSH and CDR2 as LQKENI. The CDR3 runs to 15 residues. This CDR3 reads CASSAGQLKTYEQYF. CDR3 DNA sequence: TGTGCCAGCTCCGCGGGACAACTTAAAACCTACGAGCAGTACTTC.

J is TRBJ2-2 and V is TRBV5-1; 7 positions agree with TRBD2. J lost 4 bases, V lost 1 base, and 7 bases had no gene match. Germline CDR1 is SGHRS and CDR2 is YFSETQ. The CDR3 loop spans 16 amino acids. The CDR3 bases are TGCGCCAGCAGCTTGTCCCAGGGCGGGGGCACCGGGGAGCTGTTTTTT. Protein: CASSLSQGGGTGELFF.

In the case of this clone: The same CDR3 can be traced to other DNA sequences in this sample. The chain joins TRBV27 to TRBJ2-7, with 11 positions matching TRBD1. CDR1 is MNHEY and CDR2 is SMNVEV in the germline V gene (reference sequence). Trimming cost V 3 bases and J 6 bases; bases outside gene matches: 1. The CDR3 length is 13 residues. The CDR3 loop reads CASSLGTGGEQYF. The CDR3 DNA reads TGTGCCAGCAGTTTGGGGACAGGGGGCGAGCAGTACTTC.

CDR3 sequence (DNA): TGCGCCAGCAGCTTCCCGATCGGGTATACGCAGTATTTT. It yields the protein CASSFPIGYTQYF. The rearrangement joins TRBV5-1 to TRBJ2-3; no definite D call. Between the trimmed V and J ends, which lost 2 bases and 7 bases, there was a span of 11 bases. This CDR3 is built from 13 residues. Per germline, CDR1 SGHRS and CDR2 YFSETQ.

This chain joins TRBV2 and TRBJ2-1; D is perhaps TRBD2 (5 bases). The CDR3 spans 14 residues. V dropped 8 bases and J dropped 4 bases, with 15 bases sitting between them. Looked up from germline, CDR1 is SNHLY and CDR2 is FYNNEI. The CDR3 reads CASLRLAGYNEQFF. The CDR3 DNA sequence: TGTGCCAGCCTTAGGCTGGCGGGTTACAATGAGCAGTTCTTC.

The chain has TRBV4-1 and TRBJ1-2, with D perhaps TRBD1 (6 bases). This CDR3 comprises 15 residues. Trimming stripped 1 base from V and 5 bases from J, with 14 bases between. The germline V gene encodes CDR1 MGHRA and CDR2 YSYEKL. CDR3 sequence reads: CASSQGGGRGYGYTF. CDR3 coding DNA: TGCGCCAGCAGCCAAGGAGGGGGGCGTGGATATGGCTACACCTTC.

The rearrangement joins TRBV4-1 to TRBJ1-4; D remains ambiguous. The CDR3 contains 12 residues. Trimming removed 1 base from V and 8 bases from J, with 5 bases in between. The V gene's germline CDR1 is MGHRA and CDR2 YSYEKL. The CDR3 region is CASSQVGEKLFF. CDR3 in DNA: TGCGCCAGCAGCCAAGTCGGGGAAAAACTGTTTTTT.

This clone was recorded once. This chain uses TRBV11-2 with TRBJ2-7; no firm D call. There are 14 residues in the CDR3. V gave up 2 bases and J gave up 4 bases, with 12 bases separating them. Germline CDR1 is SGHAT and CDR2 is FQNNGV. In DNA, the CDR3 is TGTGCCAGCAGCTTACTGCGTAAGCAATACGAGCAGTACTTC. Translation: CASSLLRKQYEQYF.

The chain uses TRBV7-2 and TRBJ2-3; D is possibly TRBD2 (5 bases). This CDR3 is built from 14 residues. V was pared by 3 bases and J by 4 bases, with 11 bases between. The germline V gene encodes CDR1 SGHTA and CDR2 FQGNSA. The CDR3 DNA sequence: TGTGCCAGCAGCTTTGGTCTAGCCGCAGATACGCAGTATTTT. Residues: CASSFGLAADTQYF.